This T cell receptor beta chain was recovered during a study of molecular identifiers for immune sequencing clone quantification. Study overall: Replicate RNA from approximately 20,000 or 98,000 naive CD8 T cells formed five aliquots; four were sequenced.

This clonotype occurred many times. What it binds is not known. Each library that profiled naive CD8 cells came from 20,000 to 1,000,000 sorted cells with 10%, 30% or 50% RNA. Study-wide results and caveats: Single-cell amounts of spiked Jurkat TCR RNA were reportedly detectable among approximately 970,000 naive cells.

Previously published methods and listed TCR primers were used for the bulk TCR libraries. TCRdb ran MiXCR on the PCR reads and lists one entry per CDR3 protein. Altogether under 650,000 distinct CDR3 sequences are present, about 20% being singletons, with the ten largest covering 0.85%. CDR3 size: 16 residues. V shed 3 bases and J 3 bases; nucleotides not matched to a gene: 7. CDR1 and CDR2 from the germline V gene are MNHNY and SVGAGI (reference sequence). Sequencing was performed on naive CD8+ T cells from blood, with Jurkat cell RNA spiked in. Documented subset: FACS-sorted CD8+CD4-CCR7+CD45RA+ naive T cells. The origin of this receptor is a human donor in good health. Some libraries in this study had Jurkat cell RNA spiked in. The chain is built from TRBV6-6 and TRBJ2-3; 9 nucleotides line up with TRBD2. The CDR3 loop reads CASSYIRGGATDTQYF. Written as DNA, the CDR3 is TGTGCCAGCAGTTATATACGCGGGGGGGCGACAGATACGCAGTATTTT.